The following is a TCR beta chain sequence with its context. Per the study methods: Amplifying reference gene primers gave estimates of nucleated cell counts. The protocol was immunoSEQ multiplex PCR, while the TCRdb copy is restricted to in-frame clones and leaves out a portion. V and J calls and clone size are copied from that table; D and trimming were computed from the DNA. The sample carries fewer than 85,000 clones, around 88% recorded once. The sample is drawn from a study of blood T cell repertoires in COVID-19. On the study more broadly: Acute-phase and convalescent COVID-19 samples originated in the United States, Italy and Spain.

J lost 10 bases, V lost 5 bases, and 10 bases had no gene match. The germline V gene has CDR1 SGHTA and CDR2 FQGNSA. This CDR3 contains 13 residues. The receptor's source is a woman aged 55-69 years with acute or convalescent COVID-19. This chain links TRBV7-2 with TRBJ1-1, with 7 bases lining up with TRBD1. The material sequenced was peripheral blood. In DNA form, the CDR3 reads TGTGCCAGCAGCCCAACAGGGGAGGTTGGAGCTTTCTTT. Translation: CASSPTGEVGAFF.